This is a list of T cell receptor beta chains from one sample in a study of tumor T cells in aggressive B-cell lymphoma. Assay used: immunoSEQ multiplex PCR; TCRdb lists only in-frame clones, some missing. The sample records about 10,000 clones, around 90% being singletons. The sequenced sample was tumor tissue. These receptors were taken from an adult with diffuse large B cell lymphoma. CDR3s include the opening cysteine and the closing phenylalanine or tryptophan. D genes are given only for firm matches.

j_gene: TRBJ1-5
d_gene: TRBD1
v_gene: TRBV6-5
CDR3aa: CASWTGNQPQHF

j_gene: TRBJ2-2
d_gene: .
v_gene: TRBV7-6
CDR3aa: CASSLAGQQIHTGELFF

j_gene: TRBJ2-7
d_gene: TRBD2
v_gene: TRBV6-5
CDR3aa: CASSSSGGSEQYF

j_gene: TRBJ1-2
d_gene: TRBD1
v_gene: TRBV30
CDR3aa: CARGQGGYTF

j_gene: TRBJ2-6
d_gene: TRBD1
v_gene: TRBV7-8
CDR3aa: CASSLFRTGGYSGANVLTF

j_gene: TRBJ2-6
d_gene: .
v_gene: TRBV5-6
CDR3aa: CASSLVDFSGANVLTF

j_gene: TRBJ2-7
d_gene: .
v_gene: TRBV7-2
CDR3aa: CASSLEVMRVQYF

j_gene: TRBJ2-7
d_gene: .
v_gene: TRBV2
CDR3aa: CASLNWGQKYF

j_gene: TRBJ2-7
d_gene: .
v_gene: TRBV5-1
CDR3aa: CASTWDTYSYEQYF

j_gene: TRBJ1-1
d_gene: .
v_gene: TRBV6-5
CDR3aa: CASSYSRQGGGTEAFF

j_gene: TRBJ2-3
d_gene: .
v_gene: TRBV5-1
CDR3aa: CASSPKDRTDTQYF

j_gene: TRBJ1-4
d_gene: TRBD1
v_gene: TRBV6-1
CDR3aa: CASRGQGSGRDNEKLFF

j_gene: TRBJ2-2
d_gene: TRBD2
v_gene: TRBV2
CDR3aa: CASSVRSGDTGELFF

j_gene: TRBJ1-5
d_gene: .
v_gene: TRBV7-3
CDR3aa: CASSWDTSNQPQHF

j_gene: TRBJ2-7
d_gene: .
v_gene: TRBV5-1
CDR3aa: CASSLRERQGSYEQYF

j_gene: TRBJ1-5
d_gene: .
v_gene: TRBV19
CDR3aa: CASNNGNQPQHF

j_gene: TRBJ1-1
d_gene: TRBD1
v_gene: TRBV7-9
CDR3aa: CASSRRGQGDTEAFF

j_gene: TRBJ1-5
d_gene: .
v_gene: TRBV5-4
CDR3aa: CASSLHGDQPQHF

j_gene: TRBJ1-1
d_gene: TRBD1
v_gene: TRBV6-6
CDR3aa: CASSHGTAEAFF

j_gene: TRBJ1-6
d_gene: .
v_gene: TRBV7-9
CDR3aa: CASSLTQFNSPLHF

j_gene: TRBJ1-1
d_gene: TRBD1
v_gene: TRBV6-7
CDR3aa: CASSYSPGTVNTEAFF

j_gene: TRBJ2-1
d_gene: .
v_gene: TRBV5-4
CDR3aa: CASSLNPREVGNEQFF

j_gene: TRBJ1-1
d_gene: TRBD1
v_gene: TRBV9
CDR3aa: CASSLTGQGNTEAFF

j_gene: TRBJ2-7
d_gene: .
v_gene: TRBV6-5
CDR3aa: CASSYVQGGYEQYF

j_gene: TRBJ2-5
d_gene: TRBD2
v_gene: TRBV4-2
CDR3aa: CASSFLSGEGEETQYF

j_gene: TRBJ1-5
d_gene: .
v_gene: TRBV10-1
CDR3aa: CASRSGVWQPQHF

j_gene: TRBJ1-6
d_gene: .
v_gene: TRBV9
CDR3aa: CASSGNRDSPLHF

j_gene: TRBJ1-1
d_gene: TRBD1
v_gene: TRBV29-1
CDR3aa: CSGQDRANTEAFF

j_gene: TRBJ2-7
d_gene: .
v_gene: TRBV2
CDR3aa: CASNSGANEQYF

j_gene: TRBJ1-6
d_gene: TRBD1
v_gene: TRBV6-5
CDR3aa: CASSYAGTDSPLHF

j_gene: TRBJ1-1
d_gene: TRBD1
v_gene: TRBV6-5
CDR3aa: CASSRRTGEAFF

j_gene: TRBJ1-2
d_gene: .
v_gene: TRBV21-1
CDR3aa: CASSKKGACNYGYTF

j_gene: TRBJ1-5
d_gene: .
v_gene: TRBV30
CDR3aa: CAWSRTNTYQPQHF

j_gene: TRBJ2-3
d_gene: .
v_gene: TRBV2
CDR3aa: CASGGSVNTDTQYF

j_gene: TRBJ2-7
d_gene: TRBD1
v_gene: TRBV9
CDR3aa: CASSVATGGEQYF

j_gene: TRBJ1-2
d_gene: TRBD1
v_gene: TRBV6-1
CDR3aa: CASSGQGFWGYTF